The TCR beta chain described here comes from a study of T cell repertoires in cytomegalovirus infection. In the study overall: Recently identified HLA-C-restricted CMV epitopes were among the peptides used. The public TCR beta signatures pointed to both CMV infection and matching HLA type.

In TCRdb, the reads were re-called with MiXCR into one record per CDR3 protein. The sample lists 900,000 to 950,000 distinct CDR3 sequences; 31% were seen once. Study results and limitations: Clonotypes of TCR beta that were HLA-C-restricted and CMV-specific dominated the ex vivo response. Public TCR beta family frequency separated CMV-and-HLA carriers, including in an independent cohort.

In regard to this clonotype: Its antigen is unknown.

The V gene lost 0 bases and the J gene lost 7 bases, with 16 bases spanning the gap. This CDR3 is built from 15 residues. Germline V CDR1 and CDR2: LGHNA, YSLEER. This receptor was taken from a human donor in good health (CMV status not recorded). Some clones in this sample may be carry-over from other donors' samples. The specimen comprised cultured CD8+ T cells from PBMCs, sampled from culture after CMV antigen stimulation. The chain combines TRBV4-3 with TRBJ2-7; no clear D gene. Here the CDR3 reads CASSQDRSGLEEQYV. The CDR3 bases are TGCGCCAGCAGCCAAGATCGGTCCGGCCTGGAAGAGCAGTACGTC.